The present T cell receptor (beta chain) was sequenced within a study of T-cell reconstitution after alpha-beta-depleted transplantation in children. Trimming stripped 5 bases from V and 4 bases from J, with 12 bases between. This CDR3 is 14 amino acids long. The germline CDR1 and CDR2 sequences are MGHRA and YSYEKL. Molecular barcoding with unique molecular identifiers was used for the TCRbeta library. One entry per CDR3 protein results from TCRdb running MiXCR on the PCR reads. The repertoire holds under 850,000 distinct CDR3 sequences, with around 12% as singletons. Study results and caveats: T-cell counts and diversity at one year following transplant were attributed mainly to newly produced T cells. By about two months after transplant, alpha-beta T cells reportedly arose from several hundred graft clones that had expanded. In some patients, recipient T cells and intrathymic progenitors surviving conditioning explained high day-60 diversity.

This clonotype was detected a few times. Its antigen is not known. The source is a girl aged 2-10 years with congenital amegakaryocytic thrombocytopenia, due to receive a stem cell transplant. Specimen: PBMCs, collected before TCRalphabeta/CD19-depleted stem cell transplant. The chain carries TRBV4-1 and TRBJ2-1; D is ambiguous. CDR3 region: CASSYPAKYNEQFF. CDR3 in DNA: TGCGCCAGCAGCTACCCGGCGAAATACAATGAGCAGTTCTTC.